The clone carrying this T cell receptor beta chain occurred many times. What it binds is unknown. The data derive from a study of T cells after yellow fever vaccination. General study results and limits: The study found a weaker secondary response that peaked faster, day 5 versus 15.

Each CDR3 protein gets one entry after TCRdb re-called the 5' RACE reads with MiXCR. The sample carries some 300,000 distinct CDR3 sequences, 3% to 4.5% recorded once. The CDR3 runs 14 residues. V was shortened by 6 bases and J by 5 bases, with 16 bases between the two germline ends. The rearrangement joins TRBV12-3 or TRBV12-4 to TRBJ2-5; perhaps TRBD2 as D (6 bases). The specimen comprised PBMCs, sampled on the day of the yellow fever booster vaccination. The source of this sequence is a young man who received the YFV17D yellow fever vaccine. The CDR3 protein is CASSPQAGLETQYF. In DNA, the CDR3 is TGTGCCAGCAGCCCCCAGGCGGGGTTGGAGACCCAGTACTTC.